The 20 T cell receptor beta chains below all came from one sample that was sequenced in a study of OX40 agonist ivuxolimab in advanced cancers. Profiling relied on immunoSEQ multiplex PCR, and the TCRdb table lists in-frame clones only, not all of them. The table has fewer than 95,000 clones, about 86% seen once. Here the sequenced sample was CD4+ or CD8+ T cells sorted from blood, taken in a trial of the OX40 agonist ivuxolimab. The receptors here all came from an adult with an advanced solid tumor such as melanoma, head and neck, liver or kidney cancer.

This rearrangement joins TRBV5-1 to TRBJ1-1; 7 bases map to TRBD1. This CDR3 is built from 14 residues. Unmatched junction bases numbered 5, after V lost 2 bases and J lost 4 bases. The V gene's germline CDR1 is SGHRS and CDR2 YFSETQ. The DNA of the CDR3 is TGCGCCAGCAGCTTAGGGGGCGGGGGCACTGAAGCTTTCTTT. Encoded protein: CASSLGGGGTEAFF.

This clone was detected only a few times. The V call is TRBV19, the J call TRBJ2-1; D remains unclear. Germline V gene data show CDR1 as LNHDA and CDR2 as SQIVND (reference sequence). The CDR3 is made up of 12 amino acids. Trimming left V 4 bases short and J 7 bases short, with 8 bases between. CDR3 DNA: TGTGCCAGTAGTACAGTAGGGAATGAGCAGTTCTTC. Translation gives CASSTVGNEQFF.

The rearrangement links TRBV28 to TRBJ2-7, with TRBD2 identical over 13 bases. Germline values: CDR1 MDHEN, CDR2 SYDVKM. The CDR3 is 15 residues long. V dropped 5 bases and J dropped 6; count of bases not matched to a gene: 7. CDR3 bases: TGTGCCAGCAGTAGGGGACTAGCGGGAATCGGCGAGCAGTACTTC. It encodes CASSRGLAGIGEQYF.

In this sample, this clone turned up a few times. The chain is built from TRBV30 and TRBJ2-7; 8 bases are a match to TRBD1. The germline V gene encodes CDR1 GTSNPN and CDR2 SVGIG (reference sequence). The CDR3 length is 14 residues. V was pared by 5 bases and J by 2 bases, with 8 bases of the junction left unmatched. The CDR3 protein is CAWATGTGAYEQYF. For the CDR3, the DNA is TGTGCCTGGGCAACCGGGACAGGAGCCTACGAGCAGTACTTC.

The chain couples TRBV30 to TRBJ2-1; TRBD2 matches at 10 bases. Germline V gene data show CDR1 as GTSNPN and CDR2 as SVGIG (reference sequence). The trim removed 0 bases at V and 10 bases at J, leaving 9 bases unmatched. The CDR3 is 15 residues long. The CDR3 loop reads CAWSVYLAGVREQFF. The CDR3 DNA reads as TGTGCCTGGAGTGTATATCTAGCGGGAGTCAGGGAGCAGTTCTTC.

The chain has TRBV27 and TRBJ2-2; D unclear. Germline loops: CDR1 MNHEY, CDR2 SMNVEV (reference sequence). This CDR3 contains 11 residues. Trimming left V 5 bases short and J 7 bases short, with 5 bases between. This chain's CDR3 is CASSRGGELFF. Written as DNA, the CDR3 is TGTGCCAGCAGTAGAGGCGGGGAGCTGTTTTTT.

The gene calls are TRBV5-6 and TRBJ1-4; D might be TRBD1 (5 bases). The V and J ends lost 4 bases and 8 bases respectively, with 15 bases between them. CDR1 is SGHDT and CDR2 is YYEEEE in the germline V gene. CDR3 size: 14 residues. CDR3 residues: CASSRDLGGEKLFF. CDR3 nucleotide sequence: TGTGCCAGCAGCCGGGACCTCGGTGGCGAAAAACTGTTTTTT.

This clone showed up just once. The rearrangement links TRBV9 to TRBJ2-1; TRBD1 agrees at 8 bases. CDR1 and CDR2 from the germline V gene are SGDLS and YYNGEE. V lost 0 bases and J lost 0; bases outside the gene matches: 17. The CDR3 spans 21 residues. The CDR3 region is CASSVARARNIQGGSYNEQFF. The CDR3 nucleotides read TGTGCCAGCAGCGTAGCAAGGGCACGGAATATACAGGGGGGCTCCTACAATGAGCAGTTCTTC.

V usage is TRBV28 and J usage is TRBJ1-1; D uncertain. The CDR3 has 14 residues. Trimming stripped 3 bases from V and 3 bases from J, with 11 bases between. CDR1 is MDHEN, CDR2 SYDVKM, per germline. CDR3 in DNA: TGTGCCAGCAGTTTTAAGGGAGGAGACACTGAAGCTTTCTTT. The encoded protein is CASSFKGGDTEAFF.

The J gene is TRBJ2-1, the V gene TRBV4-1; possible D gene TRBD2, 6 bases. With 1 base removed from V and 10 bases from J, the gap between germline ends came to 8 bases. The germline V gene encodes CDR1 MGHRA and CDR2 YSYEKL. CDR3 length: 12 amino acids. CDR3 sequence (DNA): TGCGCCAGCAGCCAAGTGCGGGGAGAGCAGTTCTTC. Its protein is CASSQVRGEQFF.

CDR3 nucleotide sequence: TGTGCCAGTAGTATGGAGGGGTCCCGGCGGGATACGCAGTATTTT. Translating it yields CASSMEGSRRDTQYF. V gene TRBV19 combines with J gene TRBJ2-3; weak D call: TRBD2 (6 bases). The CDR3 is made up of 15 amino acids. Trimming removed 3 bases from V and 6 bases from J, with 16 bases in between. Germline CDR1 and CDR2: LNHDA and SQIVND (reference sequence).

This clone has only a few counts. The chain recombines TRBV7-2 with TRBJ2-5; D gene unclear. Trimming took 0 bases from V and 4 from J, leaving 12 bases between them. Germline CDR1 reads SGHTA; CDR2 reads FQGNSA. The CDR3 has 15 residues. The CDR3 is CASSLADRGPETQYF. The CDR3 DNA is TGTGCCAGCAGCTTAGCGGACCGCGGCCCAGAGACCCAGTACTTC.

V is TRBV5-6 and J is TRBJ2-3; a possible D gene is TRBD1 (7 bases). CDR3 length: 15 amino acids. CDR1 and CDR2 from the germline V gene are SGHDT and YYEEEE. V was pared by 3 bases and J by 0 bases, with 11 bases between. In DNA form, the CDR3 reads TGTGCCAGCAGCTCCAGGGGGGATAGCACAGATACGCAGTATTTT. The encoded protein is CASSSRGDSTDTQYF.

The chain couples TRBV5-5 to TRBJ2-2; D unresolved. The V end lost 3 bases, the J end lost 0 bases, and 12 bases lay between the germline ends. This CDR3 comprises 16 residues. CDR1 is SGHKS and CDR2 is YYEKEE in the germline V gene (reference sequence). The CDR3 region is CASSSQGWSNTGELFF. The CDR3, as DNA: TGTGCCAGCAGCTCTCAAGGGTGGTCGAACACCGGGGAGCTGTTTTTT.

CDR3 sequence (DNA): TGTGCCAGCAGCTTGGACAGCCTTACTTTCTCCTACGAGCAGTACGTC. Translation: CASSLDSLTFSYEQYV. The V gene is TRBV7-8, the J gene TRBJ2-7; TRBD1 is a possible D gene (6 bases). Per the germline V gene, CDR1 is SGHVS and CDR2 is FQNEAQ. Trimming cost V 3 bases and J 0 bases, with 15 bases left between them. This CDR3 comprises 16 residues.

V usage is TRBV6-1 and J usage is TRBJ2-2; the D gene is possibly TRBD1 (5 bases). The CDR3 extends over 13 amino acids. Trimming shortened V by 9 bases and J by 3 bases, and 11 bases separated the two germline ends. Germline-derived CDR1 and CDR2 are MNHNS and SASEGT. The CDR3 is CASAGWHTGELFF. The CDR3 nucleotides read TGTGCCAGTGCAGGGTGGCACACCGGGGAGCTGTTTTTT.

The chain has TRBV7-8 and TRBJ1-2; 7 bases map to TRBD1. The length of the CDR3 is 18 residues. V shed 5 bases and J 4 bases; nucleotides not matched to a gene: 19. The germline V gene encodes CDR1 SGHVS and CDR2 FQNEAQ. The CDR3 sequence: CASSPRTRQGQRAYGYTF. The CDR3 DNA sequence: TGTGCCAGCAGCCCCAGAACCAGACAGGGCCAACGAGCCTATGGCTACACCTTC.

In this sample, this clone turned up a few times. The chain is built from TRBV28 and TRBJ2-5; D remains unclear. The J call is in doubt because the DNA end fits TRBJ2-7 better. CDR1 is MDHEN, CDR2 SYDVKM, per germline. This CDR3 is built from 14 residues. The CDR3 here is CASSFDVMVYEQYF. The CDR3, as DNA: TGTGCCAGCAGTTTCGATGTGATGGTCTACGAGCAGTACTTC.

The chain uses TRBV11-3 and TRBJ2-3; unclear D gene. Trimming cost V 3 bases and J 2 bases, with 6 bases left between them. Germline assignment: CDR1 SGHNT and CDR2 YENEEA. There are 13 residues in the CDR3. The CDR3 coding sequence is TGTGCCAGCAGCTTCGGTGTCACAGATACGCAGTATTTT. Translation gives CASSFGVTDTQYF.

The CDR3 here is CASSSGERRGGYTF. The CDR3 nucleotides are TGTGCCAGCAGTTCAGGGGAGAGACGAGGTGGCTACACCTTC. The rearrangement joins TRBV6-5 to TRBJ1-2, with D possibly matching TRBD1 (6 bases). Germline CDR1 MNHEY, CDR2 SVGAGI. CDR3 length equals 14 residues. V was cut by 4 bases and J by 7 bases, with 16 bases left in between.